This T cell receptor (beta chain) was retrieved from a study of OX40 agonist ivuxolimab in advanced cancers. About the investigation overall: Ivuxolimab was a fully human IgG2 agonistic monoclonal antibody targeting the costimulatory receptor OX40 (CD134). Intravenous ivuxolimab was administered to patients every 2 weeks at six dose levels: 0.01, 0.1, 0.3, 1.5, 3 and 10 mg/kg. Of the approximately 54 patients in dose escalation, around 19 had hepatocellular carcinoma, roughly 15 had melanoma, 9 had renal cell carcinoma and 9 had head and neck cancer. The dose-escalation cohort was over 70% male with a mean age of about 60 years, ranging from 23 to 79. Prior anti-PD-1, anti-PD-L1 or anti-CTLA-4 therapy was permitted, and checkpoint inhibitors had been received by about 36% of dose-escalation patients. Partial responses occurred in three dose-escalation patients, of whom one had hepatocellular carcinoma and two had cutaneous melanoma. The purpose of peripheral TCRbeta sequencing was to test whether ivuxolimab changed TCR sequence diversity and led to clonal T-cell expansion. The monotherapy dose-escalation portion (N = 52 patients) of the phase I ivuxolimab trial is reported in the paper. What the authors observed across the whole study: Which antigens the clonally expanded peripheral T cells were specific for was not determined. At doses from 0.1 to 3.0 mg/kg, clonal expansion was seen in both CD4+ and CD8+ blood T cells between baseline and week 6. In the 0.1-3.0 mg/kg groups, partial responders had among the lowest normalized peripheral clonal expansion, particularly in CD8+ T cells. After ivuxolimab, expanded clones were on average more numerous among CD8+ T cells than among CD4+ T cells. Low levels of normalized T-cell clonal expansion were also seen in some nonresponding patients.

For sequencing of the TCRbeta CDR3 region, genomic DNA was extracted from the sorted cells. TCRbeta CDR3 regions were sequenced using the immunoSEQ Assay. The table was pulled from immuneACCESS by TCRdb, which kept in-frame rearrangements only. Such tables lose some clones; where checked, under half of the loss comes from unresolved V genes, and the rest has no known cause. The sample data list 25,000 to 35,000 clones, and about 86% of these were observed just once. The ten largest clonotypes hold around 31% of the sample. For CDR1 and CDR2, the germline V gene lists SGHRS and YFSETQ. V drops 3 bases and J drops 6 bases, leaving 10 bases in between. The CDR3 starts with the cysteine, ends with the phenylalanine, and has 13 residues. Only the CDR3 portion is preserved as DNA: 39 bases, with reading frame beginning at the first base. With regard to this clone: The specificity of this receptor is unknown. No per-base quality is available; no much larger clone lies one base away.

The trial excluded patients who had a history of autoimmune disease or who were on systemic immunosuppression. Peripheral blood for TCR sequencing was collected from all dose cohorts at baseline, on cycle 4 day 1, and on cycle 7 day 1. The samples were drawn from a first-in-human, open-label, multicenter phase I dose-escalation trial of ivuxolimab. Adults with locally advanced or metastatic melanoma, renal cell carcinoma, hepatocellular carcinoma or head and neck squamous cell carcinoma were enrolled in the trial. Before TCR sequencing, CD4+ T cells and CD8+ T cells from peripheral blood were sorted into separate populations.

The chain couples TRBV5-1 to TRBJ2-1, with no reliable assignment of the D segment. The sequence derives from an adult with an advanced solid tumor such as melanoma, head and neck, liver or kidney cancer. The sequencing here drew on CD4+ or CD8+ T cells sorted from blood, taken in a trial of the OX40 agonist ivuxolimab. The CDR3 corresponds to CASSWSGFNEQFF. Read as DNA, the sequence is TGCGCCAGCAGCTGGTCGGGCTTCAATGAGCAGTTCTTC.